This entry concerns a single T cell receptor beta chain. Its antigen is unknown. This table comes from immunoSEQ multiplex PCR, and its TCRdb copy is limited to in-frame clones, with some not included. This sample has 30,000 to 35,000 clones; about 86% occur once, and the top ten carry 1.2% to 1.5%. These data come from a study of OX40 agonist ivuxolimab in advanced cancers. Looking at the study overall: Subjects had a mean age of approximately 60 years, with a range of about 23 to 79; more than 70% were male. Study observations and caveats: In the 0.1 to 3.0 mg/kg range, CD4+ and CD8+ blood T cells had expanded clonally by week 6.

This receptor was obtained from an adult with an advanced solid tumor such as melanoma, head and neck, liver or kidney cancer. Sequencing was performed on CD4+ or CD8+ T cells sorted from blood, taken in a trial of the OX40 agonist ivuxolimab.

The CDR3 DNA sequence: TGTGCCAGCAGCTTGGCCCTATTATGGGGGCTCTATGGCTACACCTTC. Its translation: CASSLALLWGLYGYTF. V gene TRBV5-6 combines with J gene TRBJ1-2; maybe TRBD1 (6 bases). Germline-derived CDR1 and CDR2 are SGHDT and YYEEEE. This CDR3 is 16 amino acids long. V was trimmed by 0 bases and J by 4 bases, leaving 16 bases between them.